Following are 15 T cell receptor beta chains from one sample sequenced in a study of blood T cell repertoires in COVID-19. Libraries were prepared by immunoSEQ multiplex PCR; TCRdb keeps only in-frame clonotypes and omits some of them. The table has roughly 250,000 clones, around 90% seen once; the top ten hold 1.9%. Sequenced sample: PBMCs or T cells enriched from blood (not recorded which). The receptors originated from a woman aged 18-35 years who had recovered from COVID-19.

This chain joins TRBV6-5 and TRBJ2-7; TRBD2 matches 7 bases. This CDR3 comprises 14 residues. The junction had 8 bases not matched to a gene; V was cut back by 6 bases and J by 3 bases. CDR1 and CDR2 from the germline V gene are MNHEY and SVGAGI. Here the CDR3 reads CASSRGTKGYEQYF. Here the CDR3 DNA reads TGTGCCAGCAGCCGGGGGACTAAGGGCTACGAGCAGTACTTC.

This chain joins TRBV4-1 and TRBJ1-1; D remains ambiguous. With 0 bases removed from V and 7 bases from J, the gap between germline ends came to 12 bases. The length of the CDR3 is 14 residues. The germline CDR1 and CDR2 sequences are MGHRA and YSYEKL. CDR3 sequence: CASSQEPGFFEAFF. CDR3 bases: TGCGCCAGCAGCCAAGAGCCAGGCTTCTTTGAAGCTTTCTTT.

The chain recombines TRBV27 with TRBJ1-2; 7 nucleotides align to TRBD1. The CDR3 is 14 residues long. The V and J ends lost 5 bases and 4 bases, in that order; junction bases with no gene match: 7. CDR1 and CDR2 from the germline V gene are MNHEY and SMNVEV (reference sequence). CDR3: CASSTGVGTYGYTF. The CDR3 nucleotides read TGTGCCAGCAGTACAGGGGTCGGAACCTATGGCTACACCTTC.

This CDR3 is CASSLGGDYEQYF. CDR3 bases: TGTGCCAGCAGCTTAGGGGGGGACTACGAGCAGTACTTC. The chain employs TRBV7-6 and TRBJ2-7; D possibly corresponds to TRBD2 (6 bases). CDR1 and CDR2 (germline): SGHVS, FNYEAQ. The germline V and J ends were trimmed by 1 base and 3 bases, with 7 bases remaining between them. CDR3 length: 13 residues.

The chain employs TRBV27 and TRBJ2-1; 9 nucleotides match TRBD1. Trimming cost V 5 bases and J 2 bases; bases outside gene matches: 1. Germline CDR1 is MNHEY and CDR2 is SMNVEV (reference sequence). The CDR3 sequence is 14 residues long. The CDR3 loop is CASSHRGPYNEQFF. The CDR3 coding sequence is TGTGCCAGCAGTCACAGGGGGCCCTACAATGAGCAGTTCTTC.

The sample holds a few counts of this clone. This chain uses TRBV28 with TRBJ1-2; maybe TRBD1 (5 bases). Trimming took off 7 bases at V and 6 bases at J, with 27 bases between the two ends. This CDR3 is 17 amino acids long. CDR1 is MDHEN, CDR2 SYDVKM, per germline. This CDR3 is CASTQVAGKYESDGYTF. CDR3 in DNA: TGTGCCAGCACTCAGGTCGCAGGGAAATATGAGAGCGATGGCTACACCTTC.

The chain links TRBV9 to TRBJ1-2; 8 bases match TRBD1. CDR3 length: 15 residues. V was clipped by 4 bases and J by 2 bases; unmatched bases: 7. Germline values: CDR1 SGDLS, CDR2 YYNGEE. The CDR3 protein is CASSFRQGTNYGYTF. The CDR3 DNA reads as TGTGCCAGCAGCTTCCGACAGGGGACCAACTATGGCTACACCTTC.

This clone has ten or more counts. The V and J genes are TRBV5-1 and TRBJ2-7, with TRBD1 matching 11 bases. V lost 4 bases to trimming and J lost 2 bases; unmatched junction nucleotides: 5. Germline CDR1 and CDR2: SGHRS and YFSETQ. This CDR3 contains 15 residues. In nucleotides, the CDR3 is TGCGCCAGCAGCCAGGGACAGGGGGGTACCTACGAGCAGTACTTC. Its translation: CASSQGQGGTYEQYF.

The chain carries TRBV5-1 and TRBJ2-7; tentatively, D is TRBD1 (5 bases). V was clipped by 4 bases and J by 8 bases, with 13 bases between them. The CDR3 runs to 12 residues. Germline CDR1 is SGHRS and CDR2 is YFSETQ. The CDR3 loop is CASSTTEHKQYF. The CDR3 coding sequence is TGCGCCAGCAGCACGACAGAGCATAAGCAGTACTTC.

The chain is built from TRBV4-3 and TRBJ2-6; 7 bases line up with TRBD1. Germline V gene lookup returns CDR1 LGHNA and CDR2 YSLEER. With 4 bases clipped from V and 4 bases from J, the junction kept 16 bases outside the gene matches. The CDR3 consists of 19 residues. CDR3 amino acids: CASSRSSTGLTTGANVLTF. CDR3 nucleotides: TGCGCCAGCAGCCGAAGCTCGACAGGGCTTACGACGGGGGCCAACGTCCTGACTTTC.

The V call is TRBV7-9, the J call TRBJ2-7, with D possibly matching TRBD1 (5 bases). The CDR3 totals 13 residues. Looked up from germline, CDR1 is SEHNR and CDR2 is FQNEAQ (reference sequence). Trimming removed 7 bases from V and 0 bases from J, with 10 bases in between. Here the CDR3 reads CASTIGVSYEQYF. Here the CDR3 DNA reads TGTGCCAGCACCATAGGGGTCTCCTACGAGCAGTACTTC.

The rearrangement uses TRBV7-2 and TRBJ2-1; D is perhaps TRBD1 (5 bases). V dropped 1 base and J dropped 3 bases, with 10 bases sitting between them. Germline assignment: CDR1 SGHTA and CDR2 FQGNSA. This CDR3 has 15 residues. Here the CDR3 reads CASSLEGLFYNEQFF. For the CDR3, the DNA is TGTGCCAGCAGCTTAGAGGGGCTTTTCTACAATGAGCAGTTCTTC.

The chain combines TRBV9 with TRBJ2-3; maybe TRBD2 (6 bases). Germline CDR1 and CDR2: SGDLS and YYNGEE. CDR3 size: 18 residues. V was cut by 4 bases and J by 0 bases, with 21 bases left in between. The CDR3 DNA sequence: TGTGCCAGCAGCCCATTCCCTGGGACTCAGTTAAGCACAGATACGCAGTATTTT. It yields the protein CASSPFPGTQLSTDTQYF.

This clone was seen only once. This chain uses TRBV2 with TRBJ2-1, with D possibly matching TRBD2 (6 bases). V was trimmed by 4 bases and J by 3 bases, leaving 28 bases between them. The CDR3 is made up of 20 amino acids. The germline gives CDR1 SNHLY, CDR2 FYNNEI. The CDR3 DNA follows: TGTGCCAGCAGTGGGGGACGTGCGCGGGCTCGGGGGTCCAACTACAATGAGCAGTTCTTC. Protein product: CASSGGRARARGSNYNEQFF.

This clone was seen only a few times. The chain uses TRBV6-5 and TRBJ1-3; maybe TRBD1 (6 bases). Germline V gene data show CDR1 as MNHEY and CDR2 as SVGAGI. The length of the CDR3 is 14 residues. V was pared by 2 bases and J by 6 bases, with 11 bases between. Written as DNA, the CDR3 is TGTGCCAGCAGTTACCGGGACAAACCAAACACCATATATTTT. Its protein is CASSYRDKPNTIYF.